This T cell receptor beta chain was identified in a study of multiple sclerosis patients with progressive multifocal leukoencephalopathy. Broader study findings: Most PML patients had lower entropy, suggesting less diverse TRB repertoires.

Stated time point: time of PML onset. Assay: immunoSEQ multiplex PCR; the TCRdb copy retains only in-frame clones and omits some. The repertoire has 25,000 to 35,000 clones, approximately 84% of them found once; the top ten carry under 4%. This clone was picked up a small number of times. Antigen specificity is unknown. The CDR3 runs to 13 residues. Germline lookup yields CDR1 SEHNR and CDR2 FQNEAQ (reference sequence). V lost 4 bases, J lost 0 bases, and 7 bases lay in between. The sample here was PBMCs, taken from a patient treated with natalizumab. V usage is TRBV7-9 and J usage is TRBJ2-7; no reliable D call. The receptor's source is a human donor with progressive multifocal leukoencephalopathy. The CDR3 loop is CASSSPSSYEQYF. CDR3 coding DNA: TGTGCCAGCAGCTCGCCTAGCTCCTACGAGCAGTACTTC.